The 19 T cell receptor beta chains below come from one sample, sequenced in a study of cytomegalovirus exposure and HLA in healthy donors. The PCR ran on 60 Vbeta and 13 Jbeta primers. This table comes from immunoSEQ multiplex PCR, and its TCRdb copy is limited to in-frame clones, with some not included. Of 90,000 to 130,000 clones listed, around 61% are singletons. Sequenced material: PBMCs. The receptors stem from a woman in her twenties or thirties in good health and CMV-seronegative.

The J gene is TRBJ2-1, the V gene TRBV25-1, with 12 bases matching TRBD2. The CDR3 has 15 residues. The trim removed 6 bases at V and 6 bases at J, leaving 6 bases unmatched. The germline V gene has CDR1 MGHDK and CDR2 SYGVNS. CDR3 nucleotide sequence: TGTGCCAGCAGGCTAGCGGGAGGGCCCAGCAATGAGCAGTTCTTC. The encoded protein is CASRLAGGPSNEQFF.

V is TRBV9 and J is TRBJ2-5; TRBD2 agrees at 7 bases. CDR3 size: 16 residues. CDR1 and CDR2 from the germline V gene are SGDLS and YYNGEE. With V trimmed by 0 bases and J by 2 bases, 7 bases remained unmatched. In DNA form, the CDR3 reads TGTGCCAGCAGCGTAGGCCCCGGGGGGACTCAAGAGACCCAGTACTTC. Its translation is CASSVGPGGTQETQYF.

V and J are TRBV4-1 and TRBJ2-5; 9 bases line up with TRBD2. The length of the CDR3 is 19 residues. The germline gives CDR1 MGHRA, CDR2 YSYEKL. V shed 0 bases and J 1 base; nucleotides not matched to a gene: 12. CDR3 in DNA: TGCGCCAGCAGCCAAGATCCCGTGATCCCTAGCGGGATCCAAGAGACCCAGTACTTC. Translated: CASSQDPVIPSGIQETQYF.

This rearrangement joins TRBV28 to TRBJ1-3; possibly TRBD1 for D (5 bases). The germline V gene has CDR1 MDHEN and CDR2 SYDVKM. CDR3 length: 15 residues. V was trimmed by 3 bases and J by 4 bases, leaving 13 bases between them. The CDR3 nucleotides are TGTGCCAGCAGTTTCGTATCAGGGTTAGGAAACACCATATATTTT. This encodes CASSFVSGLGNTIYF.

The chain has TRBV7-2 and TRBJ2-1, with D tentatively TRBD2 (5 bases). V lost 1 base, J lost 4 bases, and 8 bases lay in between. CDR3 length: 14 residues. Germline CDR1 is SGHTA and CDR2 is FQGNSA. The DNA of the CDR3 is TGTGCCAGCAGCTTAGAACTAGTTTACAATGAGCAGTTCTTC. It specifies CASSLELVYNEQFF.

In its sample, this clone was seen a few times. The rearrangement uses TRBV27 and TRBJ1-2, with D hard to call. V shed 0 bases and J shed 2 bases, with 10 bases lying between them. The CDR3 has 15 residues. Germline V gene sequence: CDR1 MNHEY, CDR2 SMNVEV (reference sequence). CDR3 DNA: TGTGCCAGCAGTTTATCGCCAGACGGGAACTATGGCTACACCTTC. Translating it yields CASSLSPDGNYGYTF.

The genes are TRBV5-1 and TRBJ1-1; the match to TRBD1 covers 8 bases. The CDR3 spans 14 residues. CDR1 is SGHRS and CDR2 is YFSETQ in the germline V gene. V was clipped by 5 bases and J by 3 bases; unmatched bases: 6. The CDR3 DNA follows: TGCGCCAGCAGTTACAGGGGGAGCGACACTGAAGCTTTCTTT. Translated: CASSYRGSDTEAFF.

This clone was found once. The CDR3: CAISESGRDTGELFF. The CDR3 nucleotides are TGTGCCATCAGTGAGAGCGGGAGGGACACCGGGGAGCTGTTTTTT. V is TRBV10-3 and J is TRBJ2-2, with TRBD2 identical over 10 bases. CDR3 length equals 15 residues. With 2 bases clipped from V and 3 bases from J, the junction kept 0 bases outside the gene matches. Per germline, CDR1 ENHRY and CDR2 SYGVKD.

The chain carries TRBV5-5 and TRBJ2-1, with TRBD1 matching 7 bases. The germline CDR1 and CDR2 sequences are SGHKS and YYEKEE (reference sequence). V was clipped by 3 bases and J by 0 bases; unmatched bases: 6. This CDR3 comprises 16 residues. The CDR3 is CASSWDRSLSYNEQFF. The CDR3 DNA sequence: TGTGCCAGCAGCTGGGACAGATCACTCTCCTACAATGAGCAGTTCTTC.

The CDR3 bases are TGTGCCAGCAGCCCCGGGACTTATAGCAATCAGCCCCAGCATTTT. Translating gives CASSPGTYSNQPQHF. V is TRBV7-8 and J is TRBJ1-5; TRBD1 might be the D (5 bases). This CDR3 has 15 amino acids. Looked up from germline, CDR1 is SGHVS and CDR2 is FQNEAQ. V lost 5 bases and J lost 0, with 11 bases in between. Full variable domain (remainder filled in from reference TRBV7-8 and TRBJ1-5): GAGVSQSPRYKVAKRGQDVALRCDPISGHVSLFWYQQALGQGPEFLTYFQNEAQLDKSGLPSDRFFAERPEGSVSTLKIQRTQQEDSAVYLCASSPGTYSNQPQHFGDGTRLSIL.

The chain carries TRBV2 and TRBJ2-7; 9 nucleotides agree with TRBD1. Germline CDR1 is SNHLY and CDR2 is FYNNEI. The V gene end was trimmed by 5 bases and the J gene end by 6 bases; junction bases not matched to a gene: 8. This CDR3 spans 14 amino acids. CDR3 residues: CASSKRGQGGEQYF. The CDR3 DNA sequence: TGTGCCAGCAGTAAACGGGGACAGGGTGGCGAGCAGTACTTC.

The chain is built from TRBV19 and TRBJ2-1; 7 bases are shared with TRBD2. The germline gives CDR1 LNHDA, CDR2 SQIVND (reference sequence). The CDR3 is made up of 15 amino acids. Germline trimming cut 4 bases from V and 0 bases from J; bases unmatched to any gene: 3. The CDR3 loop is CASSKLASSYNEQFF. The CDR3 DNA sequence: TGTGCCAGTAGTAAACTAGCGAGCTCCTACAATGAGCAGTTCTTC.

This clone turned up a few times. The chain is built from TRBV6-5 and TRBJ2-2; D gene ambiguous. V was cut by 6 bases and J by 5 bases, with 10 bases left in between. Germline V gene lookup returns CDR1 MNHEY and CDR2 SVGAGI. This CDR3 comprises 13 residues. DNA of the CDR3: TGTGCCAGCAGAATTTACGAGACCGGGGAGCTGTTTTTT. This encodes CASRIYETGELFF.

Only a few counts were recorded for this clone. The rearrangement links TRBV6-1 to TRBJ1-1, with a possible D match to TRBD1 (6 bases). In germline, CDR1 is MNHNS, CDR2 SASEGT. Trimming took 7 bases from V and 2 from J, leaving 14 bases between them. CDR3 length equals 14 residues. CDR3 residues: CASNFGQTNTEAFF. The CDR3 region has the DNA TGTGCCAGCAATTTTGGACAGACTAACACTGAAGCTTTCTTT.

Note on this clone: The same CDR3 can be traced to other DNA sequences in this sample. This sequence joins TRBV5-6 and TRBJ2-5, with 9 bases that match TRBD2. J lost 4 bases, V lost 0 bases, and 1 base had no gene match. The CDR3 extends over 14 amino acids. The V gene's germline CDR1 is SGHDT and CDR2 YYEEEE. In nucleotides, the CDR3 is TGTGCCAGCAGCTTGGGACTAGCGGCAGAGACCCAGTACTTC. This codes for CASSLGLAAETQYF.

This clone has more than one count but fewer than ten. The chain combines TRBV28 with TRBJ2-4; D is possibly TRBD1 (5 bases). The V end lost 2 bases, the J end lost 5 bases, and 13 bases lay between the germline ends. The CDR3 length is 15 residues. In germline, CDR1 is MDHEN, CDR2 SYDVKM. Written as DNA, the CDR3 is TGTGCCAGCAGTTTAAGGGCAGGGTTACAAAACATTCAGTACTTC. Its protein product is CASSLRAGLQNIQYF. The variable domain in full, completed from reference TRBV28 and TRBJ2-4, reads DVKVTQSSRYLVKRTGEKVFLECVQDMDHENMFWYRQDPGLGLRLIYFSYDVKMKEKGDIPEGYSVSREKKERFSLILESASTNQTSMYLCASSLRAGLQNIQYFGAGTRLSVL.

This clone was picked up one time. The CDR3 spells CASSLEAPNTEAFF. In DNA, the CDR3 is TGTGCCAGCAGCTTAGAAGCTCCTAACACTGAAGCTTTCTTT. The genes are TRBV7-9 and TRBJ1-1; no clear D gene. In germline, CDR1 is SEHNR, CDR2 FQNEAQ (reference sequence). The CDR3 runs to 14 residues. V lost 1 base and J lost 2, with 8 bases in between.

The chain combines TRBV28 with TRBJ1-5; D may be TRBD1 (5 bases). CDR1 and CDR2 (germline): MDHEN, SYDVKM. This CDR3 spans 13 amino acids. Trimming removed 5 bases at V and 3 bases at J, with 8 bases between. Written as DNA, the CDR3 is TGTGCCAGCAGTGAGGACACCAATCAGCCCCAGCATTTT. Translating gives CASSEDTNQPQHF.

The CDR3 spells CAISVGSHEQYF. CDR3 nucleotides: TGTGCCATCAGTGTAGGGAGCCACGAGCAGTACTTC. The chain couples TRBV10-3 to TRBJ2-7, with D tentatively TRBD2 (5 bases). The germline CDR1 and CDR2 sequences are ENHRY and SYGVKD. The ends were cut back, 4 bases at V and 5 bases at J, with 9 bases in the middle. CDR3 length: 12 amino acids.